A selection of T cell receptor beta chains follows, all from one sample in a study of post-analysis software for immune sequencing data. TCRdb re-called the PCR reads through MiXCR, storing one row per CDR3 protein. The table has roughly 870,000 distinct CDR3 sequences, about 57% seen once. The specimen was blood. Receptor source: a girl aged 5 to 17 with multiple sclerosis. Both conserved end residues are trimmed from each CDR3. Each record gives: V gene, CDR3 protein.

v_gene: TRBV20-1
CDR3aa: SARDPDRGVLSYNEQF

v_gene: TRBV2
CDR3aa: ASSEDPGPSSYNEQF

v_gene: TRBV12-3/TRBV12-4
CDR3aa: ASSFPGVSNYGYT

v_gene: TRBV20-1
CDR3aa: SAIKSSGRFDEQF

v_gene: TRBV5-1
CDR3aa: ASSLDSNEQY

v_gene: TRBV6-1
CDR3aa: ASSRQGTGYT

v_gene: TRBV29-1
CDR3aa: SVEGGRTYEQY

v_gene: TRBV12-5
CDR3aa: ASGLGQNYGYT

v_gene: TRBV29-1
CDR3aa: SALTSGRNEQF

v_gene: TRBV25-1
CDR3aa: ASSENGFGYNEQF

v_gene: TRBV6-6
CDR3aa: ASSYTSSETETQY

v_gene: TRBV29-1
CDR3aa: SVARTGSYGYT

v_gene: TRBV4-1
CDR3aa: ASSQGQGHQPQH

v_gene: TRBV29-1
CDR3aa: SVGGTPDTQY

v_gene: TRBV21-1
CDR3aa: ASSKAAGDRRQETQY